These T cell receptor beta chains were read from a single sample in a study of blood T cell repertoires in COVID-19. TCRdb keeps only in-frame clones here, not all; method: immunoSEQ multiplex PCR. Found here are about 68,000 clones, 87% of them singletons; the top ten hold roughly 3.2%. The sequencing input was peripheral blood. These receptors came from a woman aged 45-65 years with COVID-19, enrolled during active disease. Each CDR3 is given with its conserved first and last residue. D genes are given only for firm matches. A clone size is listed for some rows: how often the clone was seen (once, few, many), or a class if it is expanded.

cdr3_length	j_call	v_call	clone_size	d_call	cdr3_aa	cdr3_nt
17	TRBJ2-7	TRBV5-5	.	TRBD2	CASSSDGGLAGAYEQYF	TGTGCCAGCAGCTCCGACGGGGGACTAGCGGGAGCCTACGAGCAGTACTTC
13	TRBJ2-4	TRBV11-2	few	TRBD1	CASSVGQGAIQYF	TGTGCCAGCAGCGTGGGACAGGGGGCCATTCAGTACTTC
14	TRBJ2-7	TRBV27	.	.	CASSTDIPPYEQYF	TGTGCCAGCAGTACGGACATCCCTCCCTACGAGCAGTACTTC
14	TRBJ2-7	TRBV9	once	.	CASSVASDSYEQYF	TGTGCCAGCAGCGTGGCTAGCGACTCCTACGAGCAGTACTTC
13	TRBJ2-7	TRBV6-5	.	TRBD2	CASSRSGHYEQYF	TGTGCCAGCAGCCGTAGCGGGCACTACGAGCAGTACTTC
16	TRBJ2-1	TRBV7-3	.	TRBD2	CASSSFGGSSYNEQFF	TGTGCCAGCAGCTCCTTCGGCGGGAGCTCCTACAATGAGCAGTTCTTC
13	TRBJ2-5	TRBV18	.	.	CASSPRQEETQYF	TGTGCCAGCTCACCAAGACAGGAAGAGACCCAGTACTTC
13	TRBJ2-1	TRBV28	.	TRBD2	CASSFSGRDEQFF	TGTGCCAGCAGTTTTAGCGGGAGGGATGAGCAGTTCTTC
16	TRBJ2-5	TRBV4-1	once	.	CASSQEPPTPQETQYF	TGCGCCAGCAGCCAAGAACCCCCCACACCGCAAGAGACCCAGTACTTC
12	TRBJ1-1	TRBV19	.	.	CASSSRFGWTFF	TGTGCCAGTAGTTCACGATTCGGGTGGACTTTCTTT
15	TRBJ2-3	TRBV6-5	.	TRBD2	CASSIQAGGGNTQYF	TGTGCCAGCAGTATCCAAGCGGGAGGAGGGAATACGCAGTATTTT
14	TRBJ1-2	TRBV10-3	.	TRBD1	CAISRDRENYGYTF	TGTGCCATCAGCCGAGACAGGGAGAACTATGGCTACACCTTC
14	TRBJ1-1	TRBV7-2	.	TRBD1	CASSLADRGTEAFF	TGTGCCAGCAGCTTAGCAGACAGGGGCACTGAAGCTTTCTTT
15	TRBJ2-7	TRBV28	.	.	CASSLWEELSNEQYF	TGTGCCAGCAGTTTATGGGAGGAACTGAGCAACGAGCAGTACTTC
15	TRBJ2-7	TRBV7-8	.	TRBD2	CASSSNRLAKYEQYF	TGTGCCAGCAGCTCCAATCGACTAGCGAAGTACGAGCAGTACTTC
15	TRBJ2-2	TRBV11-2	once	TRBD2	CASSPAGVNTGELFF	TGTGCCAGCAGCCCAGCGGGAGTAAACACCGGGGAGCTGTTTTTT
14	TRBJ2-5	TRBV7-2	.	.	CASSSPGVRETQYF	TGTGCCAGCAGCTCGCCGGGAGTACGAGAGACCCAGTACTTC
17	TRBJ2-1	TRBV11-2	.	TRBD2	CASSFSGKVPLYNEQFF	TGTGCCAGCAGCTTTAGCGGGAAAGTCCCCCTCTACAATGAGCAGTTCTTC
12	TRBJ1-1	TRBV28	.	.	CASSSRPGEAFF	TGTGCCAGCAGCTCCCGACCGGGTGAAGCTTTCTTT
16	TRBJ1-1	TRBV6-2/TRBV6-3	.	TRBD1	CASSYPRQGPNTEAFF	TGTGCCAGCAGTTACCCTCGACAGGGCCCTAACACTGAAGCTTTCTTT
14	TRBJ2-7	TRBV7-9	.	TRBD2	CASSQTSGTYEQYF	TGTGCCAGCAGCCAGACTAGCGGGACCTACGAGCAGTACTTC
14	TRBJ2-7	TRBV30	.	.	CAWSRAGALDEQYF	TGTGCCTGGAGCAGGGCAGGGGCGTTGGACGAGCAGTACTTC
15	TRBJ2-1	TRBV5-1	.	TRBD1	CASSIRQGSYNEQFF	TGCGCCAGCAGCATTCGACAGGGATCCTACAATGAGCAGTTCTTC
16	TRBJ2-5	TRBV7-3	.	TRBD2	CASSLSSGSGQETQYF	TGTGCCAGCAGCTTATCTAGCGGGAGTGGGCAAGAGACCCAGTACTTC
12	TRBJ2-1	TRBV5-1	.	.	CASSLQVGEQFF	TGCGCCAGCAGCTTGCAGGTTGGCGAGCAGTTCTTC
15	TRBJ2-3	TRBV19	few	.	CASSRGGARTDTQYF	TGTGCCAGTAGCCGCGGAGGGGCTAGAACAGATACGCAGTATTTT
16	TRBJ1-4	TRBV28	.	TRBD1	CASSTPDRATNEKLFF	TGTGCCAGCAGTACACCGGACAGGGCAACTAATGAAAAACTGTTTTTT
15	TRBJ2-7	TRBV3-1/TRBV3-2	.	.	CASSQEKATSYEQYF	TGTGCCAGCAGCCAAGAAAAAGCGACCTCCTACGAGCAGTACTTC
12	TRBJ2-3	TRBV5-1	.	TRBD2	CASSSGSDTQYF	TGCGCCAGCAGTAGCGGGTCAGATACGCAGTATTTT
12	TRBJ2-7	TRBV24-1	.	.	CATRGVSYEQYF	TGTGCCACCAGGGGCGTTTCCTACGAGCAGTACTTC
14	TRBJ2-5	TRBV7-9	.	.	CASNRGGAGETQYF	TGTGCCAGCAACCGGGGAGGAGCCGGAGAGACCCAGTACTTC
12	TRBJ1-3	TRBV20-1	once	.	CSASREGNTIYF	TGCAGTGCTAGTAGAGAAGGAAACACCATATATTTT
17	TRBJ1-1	TRBV12-5	.	.	CASGLVLTEEGVTEAFF	TGTGCTAGTGGTTTGGTACTGACAGAAGAGGGGGTCACTGAAGCTTTCTTT
16	TRBJ2-5	TRBV10-3	.	.	CAISEESGVGSGTQYF	TGTGCCATCAGTGAGGAGTCGGGAGTAGGGTCAGGGACCCAGTACTTC
17	TRBJ2-2	TRBV5-1	.	TRBD2	CASSPPGLAVNTGELFF	TGCGCCAGCAGCCCCCCTGGACTAGCGGTAAACACCGGGGAGCTGTTTTTT
17	TRBJ2-7	TRBV11-3	.	.	CASSPRGLRVHSYEQYF	TGTGCCAGCAGTCCCCGGGGTTTGCGAGTACACTCCTACGAGCAGTACTTC
15	TRBJ1-4	TRBV29-1	once	.	CSVVTRGDLSEKLFF	TGCAGCGTTGTAACAAGGGGTGACCTCAGCGAAAAACTGTTTTTT
14	TRBJ2-5	TRBV28	.	TRBD1	CASSRTGDQETQYF	TGTGCCAGCAGTCGGACAGGGGATCAAGAGACCCAGTACTTC
14	TRBJ2-1	TRBV6-5	.	TRBD2	CASMPSGRYNEQFF	TGTGCCAGCATGCCTAGCGGGAGGTACAATGAGCAGTTCTTC
16	TRBJ1-5	TRBV24-1	.	TRBD1	CATSDPNRGSNQPQHF	TGTGCCACCAGTGACCCCAACAGGGGTAGCAATCAGCCCCAGCATTTT
15	TRBJ2-1	TRBV19	.	TRBD2	CASSRAGGSYNEQFF	TGTGCCAGTAGTAGAGCGGGGGGGTCCTACAATGAGCAGTTCTTC
16	TRBJ2-1	TRBV27	.	TRBD2	CASSGYGLAIYNEQFF	TGTGCCAGCAGTGGATACGGACTAGCGATATACAATGAGCAGTTCTTC